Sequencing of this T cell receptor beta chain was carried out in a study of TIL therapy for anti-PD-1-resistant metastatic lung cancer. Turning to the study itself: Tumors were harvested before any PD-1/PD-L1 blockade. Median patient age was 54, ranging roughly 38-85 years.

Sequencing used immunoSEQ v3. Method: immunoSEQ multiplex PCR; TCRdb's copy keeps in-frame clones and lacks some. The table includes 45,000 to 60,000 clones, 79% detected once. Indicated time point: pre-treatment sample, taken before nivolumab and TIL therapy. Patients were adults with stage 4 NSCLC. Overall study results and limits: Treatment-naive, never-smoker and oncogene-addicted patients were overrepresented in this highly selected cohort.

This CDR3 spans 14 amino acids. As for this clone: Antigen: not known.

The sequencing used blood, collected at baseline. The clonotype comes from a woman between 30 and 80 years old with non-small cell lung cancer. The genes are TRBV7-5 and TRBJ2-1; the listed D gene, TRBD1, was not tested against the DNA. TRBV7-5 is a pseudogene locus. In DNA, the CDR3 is TGTGTCAGAAGCCTAACCGGGACAGACAATGAGCAGTTCTTC. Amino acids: CVRSLTGTDNEQFF.